This T cell receptor beta chain was identified during a study of multiple sclerosis patients with progressive multifocal leukoencephalopathy. A word on this clone: Its antigen is unknown.

The time point here: roughly 13 months of natalizumab therapy. Longitudinal control samples came from natalizumab-treated multiple sclerosis patients without PML. Each PCR contained spiked synthetic TR CDR3 controls spanning every V-J pairing. Repertoires were generated with immunoSEQ multiplex PCR, while TCRdb's copy carries only in-frame clones and drops some. The sample carries more than 20,000 clones, around 93% recorded once. Between the trimmed V and J ends, which lost 8 bases and 5 bases, there was a span of 16 bases. This CDR3 comprises 13 residues. Germline CDR1 is SNHLY and CDR2 is FYNNEI. Study outcomes and limitations: Less diverse TRB repertoires were suggested in most PML patients. Findings may reflect JC virus infection or just general immunocompromise.

The TCR comes from a man aged 25 to 45 with multiple sclerosis. The sequences come from PBMCs, collected from a patient treated with natalizumab. The chain is built from TRBV2 and TRBJ2-7, with a weak D call TRBD1 (5 bases). The CDR3 loop reads CASGKGALHEQYF. DNA of the CDR3: TGTGCCAGCGGAAAAGGGGCCCTCCACGAGCAGTACTTC.